This T cell receptor beta chain was captured in a study of blood T cell repertoires in COVID-19. Germline CDR1 MRHNA, CDR2 SNTAGT. This CDR3 has 18 residues. V dropped 0 bases and J dropped 4 bases, with 20 bases sitting between them. The age range of participants was about 18 to 95 years, with residence in more than 20 US areas. Per the study methods: From reference gene primer amplification, estimates of nucleated cell counts were derived. The protocol was immunoSEQ multiplex PCR, while the TCRdb copy is restricted to in-frame clones and leaves out a portion. V, J and clone size derive from that table, while D and trimming were established from the DNA sequence. This sample has 350,000 to 400,000 clones; around 91% occur once, and the top ten carry more than 0.8%.

The clonotype comes from a man between 18 and 35 years old who had recovered from COVID-19. Sequencing was performed on PBMCs or T cells enriched from blood (not recorded which). The rearrangement uses TRBV6-4 and TRBJ2-3; D is perhaps TRBD1 (6 bases). The CDR3 region is CASSDSHRGHLGPDTQYF. For the CDR3, the DNA is TGTGCCAGCAGTGACTCACACCGGGGACACCTAGGGCCAGATACGCAGTATTTT.